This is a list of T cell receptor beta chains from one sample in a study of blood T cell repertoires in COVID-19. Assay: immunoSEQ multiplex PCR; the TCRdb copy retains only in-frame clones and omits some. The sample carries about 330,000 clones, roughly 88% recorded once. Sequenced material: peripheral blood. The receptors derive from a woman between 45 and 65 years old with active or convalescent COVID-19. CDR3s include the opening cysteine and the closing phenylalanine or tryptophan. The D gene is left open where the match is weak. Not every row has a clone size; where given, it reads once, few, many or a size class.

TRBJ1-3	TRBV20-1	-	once	TGCAGTGCTAGTCGGGGGGGGTCTGGAAACACCATATATTTT	CSASRGGSGNTIYF
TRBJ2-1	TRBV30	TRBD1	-	TGTGCCTGGAGTGTAGACAGGGACAATGAGCAGTTCTTC	CAWSVDRDNEQFF
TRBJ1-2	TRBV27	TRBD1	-	TGTGCCAGCAGTTACTCTTCCGGGACAGGGGAAGGCTACACCTTC	CASSYSSGTGEGYTF
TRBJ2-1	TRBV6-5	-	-	TGTGCCAGCAGTTACTCGGGTGCGGGGCGTGGTGAGCAGTTCTTC	CASSYSGAGRGEQFF
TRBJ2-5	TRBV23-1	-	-	TGCGCCAGCAGCCAAGGGGGGAGTCATACGGGAGAGACCCAGTACTTC	CASSQGGSHTGETQYF
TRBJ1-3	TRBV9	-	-	TGTGCCAGCAGCGTAGGGTCGGGAGCCTCTGGAAACACCATATATTTT	CASSVGSGASGNTIYF
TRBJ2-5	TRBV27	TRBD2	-	TGTGCCAGCAGTCCACCCCGGGGACTAGCGTCTCTAGAGACCCAGTACTTC	CASSPPRGLASLETQYF
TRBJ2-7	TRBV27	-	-	TGTGCCAGCACCCCGGAGCTGGGAGCCTACGAGCAGTACTTC	CASTPELGAYEQYF
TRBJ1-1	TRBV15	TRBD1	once	TGTGCCACCAGCAGAGCAGGGGGATTTGTCGACACTGAAGCTTTCTTT	CATSRAGGFVDTEAFF
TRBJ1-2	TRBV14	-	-	TGTGCCAGCAGCCAAGATGTAGTGGGCAGGGCGTATGGCTACACCTTC	CASSQDVVGRAYGYTF
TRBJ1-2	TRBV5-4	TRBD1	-	TGTGCCAGCAGCTTGTGGGACAGGGGACCAGCTAACTATGGCTACACCTTC	CASSLWDRGPANYGYTF
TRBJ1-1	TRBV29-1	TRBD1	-	TGCAGCGTTGCCGACAGGGTCTACACTGAAGCTTTCTTT	CSVADRVYTEAFF
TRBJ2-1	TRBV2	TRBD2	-	TGTGCCAGCAGCCAGACTAGCGGGAGTTTTTATGAGCAGTTCTTC	CASSQTSGSFYEQFF
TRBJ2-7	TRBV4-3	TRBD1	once	TGCGCCAGCAGCCAAGACTCCGGGACAGCGACCTACGAGCAGTACTTC	CASSQDSGTATYEQYF
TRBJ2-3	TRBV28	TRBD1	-	TGTGCCAGCAGTCCGGGGACAGGGGGCCGTTCCGTTACGCAGTATTTT	CASSPGTGGRSVTQYF
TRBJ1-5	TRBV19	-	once	TGTGCCAGTAGTATAGGAGGCAGGGGTCATGGCAATCAGCCCCAGCATTTT	CASSIGGRGHGNQPQHF
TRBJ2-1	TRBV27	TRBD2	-	TGTGCCAGCAGTTCAGGACTAGATTTCTATGAGCAGTTCTTC	CASSSGLDFYEQFF
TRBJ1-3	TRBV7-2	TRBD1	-	TGTGCCAGCAGCTTAACTTCGACAGGGATCTTCTCTGGAAACACCATATATTTT	CASSLTSTGIFSGNTIYF
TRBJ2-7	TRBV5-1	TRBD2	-	TGCGCCAGCAAATCGGGGGGATCATCACCCTCCTACGAGCAGTACTTC	CASKSGGSSPSYEQYF
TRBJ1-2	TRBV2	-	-	TGTGCCAGCAGCCTAACCGGGGAGTATGGCTACACCTTC	CASSLTGEYGYTF
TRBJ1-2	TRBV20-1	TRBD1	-	TGCAGTGCTGACGACAGGGGCGGCTACACCTTC	CSADDRGGYTF
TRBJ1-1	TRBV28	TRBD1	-	TGTGCCAGCAGTTTGGGACAGGGGTTTCGCGCTGAAGCTTTCTTT	CASSLGQGFRAEAFF
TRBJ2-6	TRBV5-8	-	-	TGTGCCAGCAGCGACGGTCGGGCTGGGGCCAACGTCCTGACTTTC	CASSDGRAGANVLTF
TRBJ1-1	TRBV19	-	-	TGTGCCAGTGAACCGGGGGTTACGGACACTGAAGCTTTCTTT	CASEPGVTDTEAFF
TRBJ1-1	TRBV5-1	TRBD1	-	TGCGCCAGCAGCAGCACAGGGGGCAACACTGAAGCTTTCTTT	CASSSTGGNTEAFF
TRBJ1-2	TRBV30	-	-	TGTGCCTGGAGTGCCTCCAGGGGAGATGGCTACACCTTC	CAWSASRGDGYTF
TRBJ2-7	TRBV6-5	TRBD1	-	TGTGCCAGCAGTCCAACAGGGGGCTACGAGCAGTACTTC	CASSPTGGYEQYF
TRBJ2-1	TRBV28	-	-	TGTGCCAGCAGTTTAGTTGGCCCCAACAATGAGCAGTTCTTC	CASSLVGPNNEQFF
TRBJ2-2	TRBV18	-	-	TGTGCCAGCTCACAACAGAACACCGGGGAGCTGTTTTTT	CASSQQNTGELFF
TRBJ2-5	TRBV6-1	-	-	TGTGCCAGCAGTGAAGGGTCGGTTCCGGGGGAGACCCAGTACTTC	CASSEGSVPGETQYF
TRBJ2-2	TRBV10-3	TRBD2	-	TGTGCCATCACTACTTCGGCGGGGGCCGGGGAGCTGTTTTTT	CAITTSAGAGELFF
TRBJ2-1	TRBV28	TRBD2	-	TGTGCCAGCAGTTTAGGCCTAGCGGACACTTTTTCCTACAATGAGCAGTTCTTC	CASSLGLADTFSYNEQFF
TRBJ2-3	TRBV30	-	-	TGTGCCTGGGGGGCGGGCTTTAGCACAGATACGCAGTATTTT	CAWGAGFSTDTQYF
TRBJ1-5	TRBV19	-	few	TGTGCCAGTAGTACCTCGGGGATCGGAAGCAATCAGCCCCAGCATTTT	CASSTSGIGSNQPQHF
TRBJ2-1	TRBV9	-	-	TGTGCCAGCAGCGTAGGGGGGGATTCCTACAATGAGCAGTTCTTC	CASSVGGDSYNEQFF
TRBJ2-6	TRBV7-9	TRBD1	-	TGTGCCAGCAGCTTAGCTACAGGGGGTATCCCTGGGGCCAACGTCCTGACTTTC	CASSLATGGIPGANVLTF
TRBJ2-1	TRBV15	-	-	TGTGCCACCAGCAGAGTGAGCGACCCCAATGAGCAGTTCTTC	CATSRVSDPNEQFF
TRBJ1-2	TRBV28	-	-	TGTGCCAGCAGTTCCTCGGGAATCTATGGCTACACCTTC	CASSSSGIYGYTF
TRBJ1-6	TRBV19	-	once	TGTGCCAGTAACGATCTCGCGGGGCCAAATTCACCCCTCCACTTT	CASNDLAGPNSPLHF
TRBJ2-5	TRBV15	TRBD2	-	TGTGCCACCAGCAGACTAGCGGGAGGGCCAGTCCCCCAAGAGACCCAGTACTTC	CATSRLAGGPVPQETQYF
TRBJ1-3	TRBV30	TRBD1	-	TGTGCCTCCTCAGGGGGCCTCGACTCTGGAAACACCATATATTTT	CASSGGLDSGNTIYF
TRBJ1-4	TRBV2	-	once	TGTGCCAGCAGATTGGACAGAAATAATGAAAAACTGTTTTTT	CASRLDRNNEKLFF
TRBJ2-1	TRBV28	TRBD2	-	TGTGCCAGCACAGCGGGAGGGCCCTCCAATGAGCAGTTCTTC	CASTAGGPSNEQFF
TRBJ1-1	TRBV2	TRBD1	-	TGTGCCAGCAGTGAGAGGGCCACAGGGGTGGGTGAAGCTTTCTTT	CASSERATGVGEAFF
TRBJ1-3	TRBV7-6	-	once	TGTGCCAGCAGCTTAGTGACAGCAAACCGATTTCGATCTGGAAACACCATATATTTT	CASSLVTANRFRSGNTIYF
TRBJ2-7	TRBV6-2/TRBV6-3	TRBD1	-	TGTGCCAGCAGTACGAGGACAGGGCACCACGAGCAGTACTTC	CASSTRTGHHEQYF
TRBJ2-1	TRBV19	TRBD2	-	TGTGCCAGTAGTCTTAGCGGGACCTACAATGAGCAGTTCTTC	CASSLSGTYNEQFF
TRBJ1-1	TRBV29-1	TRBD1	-	TGCAGCGTCAGTGAAGGGGGCGTAGACACTGAAGCTTTCTTT	CSVSEGGVDTEAFF
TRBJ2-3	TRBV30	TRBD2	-	TGTGCCCTCGGTTCTAGCGGGGGGGCTGCAGATACGCAGTATTTT	CALGSSGGAADTQYF
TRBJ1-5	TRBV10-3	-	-	TGTGCCATCAGTACAGGGATGGGGCATCAGCCCCAGCATTTT	CAISTGMGHQPQHF
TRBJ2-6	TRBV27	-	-	TGTGCCAGCAGTTTGGGGCTTTATGGGGCCAACGTCCTGACTTTC	CASSLGLYGANVLTF
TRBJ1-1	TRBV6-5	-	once	TGTGCCAGCATGCTTGGGGCCAGGGACACTGAAGCTTTCTTT	CASMLGARDTEAFF
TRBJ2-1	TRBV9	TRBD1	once	TGTGCCAGCAGCTTCCGGACAGGGCCGGATGAGCAGTTCTTC	CASSFRTGPDEQFF
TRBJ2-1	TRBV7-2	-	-	TGTGCCAGCAGCTTAACCCGGACAGACAATGAGCAGTTCTTC	CASSLTRTDNEQFF
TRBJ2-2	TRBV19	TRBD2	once	TGTGCCTCATCCGGTAGCGGGTCGAACACCGGGGAGCTGTTTTTT	CASSGSGSNTGELFF
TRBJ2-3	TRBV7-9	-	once	TGTGCCAGCAGCTTAGAGACAGACCGAGATACGCAGTATTTT	CASSLETDRDTQYF
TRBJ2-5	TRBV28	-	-	TGTGCCAGCAGGAGACAGACAGGAGAGACCCAGTACTTC	CASRRQTGETQYF